The rows below give T cell receptor beta chains drawn from one sample of a study of T cells after yellow fever vaccination. TCRdb reanalysed the 5' RACE reads using MiXCR and keeps one entry per CDR3 protein. The sample yields approximately 140,000 distinct CDR3 sequences, 7.7% seen once. Sequences were derived from CD4+ T cells sorted from PBMCs, sampled 5 days after the yellow fever booster vaccination. The receptor source for this set is a man between 25 and 39 years old who received the YFV17D yellow fever vaccine. The CDR3 runs from the conserved cysteine through the conserved F or W. D genes are given only for firm matches. Clone size is stated in some rows and not others, as once, few, many or a class when expanded.

j_gene: TRBJ2-1
v_gene: TRBV20-1
abundance: many
d_gene: TRBD1
CDR3aa: CSALYGTGTYEQFF
CDR3nt: TGCAGTGCCCTTTATGGGACAGGGACTTATGAGCAGTTCTTC

j_gene: TRBJ2-3
v_gene: TRBV19
abundance: few
d_gene: TRBD1
CDR3aa: CASSLRQGRTDTQYF
CDR3nt: TGTGCCAGTAGTCTTCGACAGGGGCGCACAGATACGCAGTATTTT

j_gene: TRBJ2-3
v_gene: TRBV5-1
abundance: many
d_gene: NA
CDR3aa: CASSLVGAGITDTQYF
CDR3nt: TGCGCCAGCAGCTTGGTTGGGGCGGGGATCACAGATACGCAGTATTTT

j_gene: TRBJ2-7
v_gene: TRBV7-2
abundance: many
d_gene: TRBD2
CDR3aa: CASSSHGTSDEQYF
CDR3nt: TGTGCCAGCAGCTCCCATGGGACTAGCGACGAGCAGTACTTC

j_gene: TRBJ2-7
v_gene: TRBV7-9
abundance: many
d_gene: TRBD2
CDR3aa: CASSQGVAGPTYEQYF
CDR3nt: TGTGCCAGCAGCCAAGGGGTAGCGGGCCCGACCTACGAGCAGTACTTC

j_gene: TRBJ2-2
v_gene: TRBV6-2/TRBV6-3
abundance: many
d_gene: NA
CDR3aa: CASRLGRTGELFF
CDR3nt: TGTGCCAGCAGGCTGGGGCGCACCGGGGAGCTGTTTTTT

j_gene: TRBJ2-2
v_gene: TRBV2
abundance: many
d_gene: NA
CDR3aa: CASSVSGAANTGELFF
CDR3nt: TGTGCCAGCAGTGTATCGGGGGCGGCCAACACCGGGGAGCTGTTTTTT

j_gene: TRBJ2-1
v_gene: TRBV6-2/TRBV6-3
abundance: NA
d_gene: TRBD2
CDR3aa: CASSHLGLAGSNEQFF
CDR3nt: TGTGCCAGCAGTCACCTGGGACTAGCGGGAAGCAATGAGCAGTTCTTC

j_gene: TRBJ2-7
v_gene: TRBV20-1
abundance: many
d_gene: NA
CDR3aa: CSARVQGGGQRQYF
CDR3nt: TGCAGTGCTAGAGTACAAGGAGGGGGACAGAGGCAGTACTTC

j_gene: TRBJ1-1
v_gene: TRBV6-5
abundance: many
d_gene: NA
CDR3aa: CASSYGGRDTEAFF
CDR3nt: TGTGCCAGCAGTTACGGAGGGAGGGACACTGAAGCTTTCTTT

j_gene: TRBJ2-3
v_gene: TRBV5-1
abundance: many
d_gene: NA
CDR3aa: CASSLEGSTDTQYF
CDR3nt: TGCGCCAGCAGCTTGGAGGGAAGCACAGATACGCAGTATTTT

j_gene: TRBJ2-7
v_gene: TRBV4-3
abundance: many
d_gene: TRBD2
CDR3aa: CASSQRLAGDSEQYF
CDR3nt: TGCGCCAGCAGCCAAAGACTAGCGGGAGATTCCGAGCAGTACTTC

j_gene: TRBJ2-2
v_gene: TRBV20-1
abundance: many
d_gene: NA
CDR3aa: CSAEDGELFF
CDR3nt: TGCAGTGCTGAGGACGGGGAGCTGTTTTTT

j_gene: TRBJ2-1
v_gene: TRBV5-4
abundance: many
d_gene: TRBD2
CDR3aa: CASSPGLVSNNEQFF
CDR3nt: TGTGCCAGCAGCCCGGGACTAGTTTCCAACAATGAGCAGTTCTTC

j_gene: TRBJ2-1
v_gene: TRBV18
abundance: many
d_gene: NA
CDR3aa: CASSPQGGPSFNEQFF
CDR3nt: TGTGCCAGCTCACCCCAAGGAGGGCCGAGTTTCAATGAGCAGTTCTTC

j_gene: TRBJ2-3
v_gene: TRBV15
abundance: many
d_gene: NA
CDR3aa: CATSREGIGTDTQYF
CDR3nt: TGTGCCACCAGCAGAGAGGGGATTGGGACAGATACGCAGTATTTT

j_gene: TRBJ2-1
v_gene: TRBV27
abundance: NA
d_gene: NA
CDR3aa: CASSFNNEQFF
CDR3nt: TGTGCCAGCAGTTTCAACAATGAGCAGTTCTTC

j_gene: TRBJ2-5
v_gene: TRBV4-3
abundance: many
d_gene: NA
CDR3aa: CASSQEAGSTQYF
CDR3nt: TGCGCCAGCAGCCAAGAGGCAGGCAGTACCCAGTACTTC

j_gene: TRBJ2-3
v_gene: TRBV7-2
abundance: many
d_gene: NA
CDR3aa: CASRFGPSTDTQYF
CDR3nt: TGTGCCAGCAGATTCGGGCCATCCACAGATACGCAGTATTTT

j_gene: TRBJ2-7
v_gene: TRBV2
abundance: many
d_gene: TRBD2
CDR3aa: CASRVAGSSYEQYF
CDR3nt: TGTGCCAGCAGAGTAGCGGGGTCATCCTACGAGCAGTACTTC

j_gene: TRBJ2-7
v_gene: TRBV20-1
abundance: many
d_gene: TRBD2
CDR3aa: CSARVAGLAGDQQYF
CDR3nt: TGCAGTGCTAGAGTTGCGGGACTAGCGGGAGATCAGCAGTACTTC

j_gene: TRBJ2-1
v_gene: TRBV5-1
abundance: many
d_gene: TRBD2
CDR3aa: CASSSGRALNEQFF
CDR3nt: TGCGCCAGCAGTAGCGGGAGGGCCTTAAATGAGCAGTTCTTC

j_gene: TRBJ2-7
v_gene: TRBV6-1
abundance: NA
d_gene: TRBD2
CDR3aa: CASSIAGTSGIYEQYF
CDR3nt: TGTGCCAGCAGTATAGCGGGGACTAGCGGGATCTACGAGCAGTACTTC

j_gene: TRBJ2-1
v_gene: TRBV10-3
abundance: many
d_gene: TRBD2
CDR3aa: CAISESGGSPGNEQFF
CDR3nt: TGTGCCATCAGTGAGTCTGGCGGGAGCCCCGGCAATGAGCAGTTCTTC

j_gene: TRBJ2-3
v_gene: TRBV5-4
abundance: few
d_gene: NA
CDR3aa: CASSSAGGLTDTQYF
CDR3nt: TGTGCCAGCAGCTCAGCTGGGGGCCTCACAGATACGCAGTATTTT

j_gene: TRBJ2-2
v_gene: TRBV6-2/TRBV6-3
abundance: NA
d_gene: TRBD1
CDR3aa: CASSYKVGTGETGELFF
CDR3nt: TGTGCCAGCAGTTACAAGGTTGGGACAGGGGAAACCGGGGAGCTGTTTTTT

j_gene: TRBJ2-7
v_gene: TRBV7-9
abundance: many
d_gene: NA
CDR3aa: CASSRAPGLGSYEQYF
CDR3nt: TGTGCCAGCAGCCGCGCCCCCGGTCTCGGTTCCTACGAGCAGTACTTC

j_gene: TRBJ2-3
v_gene: TRBV3-1
abundance: many
d_gene: NA
CDR3aa: CASSQDEGDTQYF
CDR3nt: TGTGCCAGCAGCCAAGACGAGGGAGATACGCAGTATTTT

j_gene: TRBJ2-3
v_gene: TRBV25-1
abundance: few
d_gene: NA
CDR3aa: CASSDARGRDTDTQYF
CDR3nt: TGTGCCAGCAGTGATGCCCGGGGGAGAGACACAGATACGCAGTATTTT

j_gene: TRBJ2-1
v_gene: TRBV12-3/TRBV12-4
abundance: many
d_gene: NA
CDR3aa: CASSLSRNEQFF
CDR3nt: TGTGCCAGCAGTTTAAGTCGCAATGAGCAGTTCTTC

j_gene: TRBJ2-5
v_gene: TRBV5-1
abundance: many
d_gene: NA
CDR3aa: CASSQAGIGETQYF
CDR3nt: TGCGCCAGCAGCCAGGCAGGAATCGGGGAGACCCAGTACTTC

j_gene: TRBJ2-1
v_gene: TRBV7-2
abundance: many
d_gene: TRBD2
CDR3aa: CASSLALAGKYNEQFF
CDR3nt: TGTGCCAGCAGCTTAGCACTAGCGGGGAAATACAATGAGCAGTTCTTC

j_gene: TRBJ2-7
v_gene: TRBV6-5
abundance: many
d_gene: NA
CDR3aa: CASSSSGTGTYEQYF
CDR3nt: TGTGCCAGCAGTTCATCCGGGACGGGCACCTACGAGCAGTACTTC

j_gene: TRBJ2-1
v_gene: TRBV3-1
abundance: NA
d_gene: NA
CDR3aa: CASTQGAGGPWSYNEQFF
CDR3nt: TGTGCCAGCACCCAGGGGGCGGGAGGGCCTTGGTCCTACAATGAGCAGTTCTTC

j_gene: TRBJ2-1
v_gene: TRBV6-4
abundance: many
d_gene: NA
CDR3aa: CASSSLGGEQFF
CDR3nt: TGTGCCAGCAGTTCCCTTGGTGGGGAGCAGTTCTTC

j_gene: TRBJ2-2
v_gene: TRBV14
abundance: many
d_gene: NA
CDR3aa: CASSQARSGLAGELFF
CDR3nt: TGTGCCAGCAGCCAAGCTCGATCCGGGTTGGCCGGGGAGCTGTTTTTT

j_gene: TRBJ2-3
v_gene: TRBV5-5
abundance: many
d_gene: NA
CDR3aa: CASSPGEGEWYTQYF
CDR3nt: TGTGCCAGCAGCCCTGGGGAGGGGGAGTGGTATACGCAGTATTTT

j_gene: TRBJ2-7
v_gene: TRBV12-3/TRBV12-4
abundance: many
d_gene: TRBD1
CDR3aa: CASKRTGGNYEQYF
CDR3nt: TGTGCCAGCAAACGGACAGGGGGCAACTACGAGCAGTACTTC

j_gene: TRBJ2-3
v_gene: TRBV29-1
abundance: many
d_gene: NA
CDR3aa: CSAIKVVDTQYF
CDR3nt: TGCAGCGCCATAAAGGTTGTGGATACGCAGTATTTT

j_gene: TRBJ2-2
v_gene: TRBV6-5
abundance: many
d_gene: NA
CDR3aa: CASNRRKGGPGELFF
CDR3nt: TGTGCCAGCAACAGACGGAAGGGGGGTCCCGGGGAGCTGTTTTTT

j_gene: TRBJ2-3
v_gene: TRBV7-3
abundance: NA
d_gene: NA
CDR3aa: CASSYGRTDTQYF
CDR3nt: TGTGCCAGCAGCTACGGGAGAACAGATACGCAGTATTTT

j_gene: TRBJ2-3
v_gene: TRBV15
abundance: many
d_gene: NA
CDR3aa: CATSRGGAYSTDTQYF
CDR3nt: TGTGCCACCAGCAGAGGGGGAGCGTACAGCACAGATACGCAGTATTTT

j_gene: TRBJ2-7
v_gene: TRBV20-1
abundance: few
d_gene: NA
CDR3aa: CSARVPFAGGNEQYF
CDR3nt: TGCAGTGCTAGAGTCCCCTTTGCAGGTGGCAACGAGCAGTACTTC

j_gene: TRBJ2-7
v_gene: TRBV3-1
abundance: NA
d_gene: TRBD2
CDR3aa: CASCFTPPATSGAYEQYF
CDR3nt: TGTGCCAGCTGTTTTACCCCTCCCGCGACTAGCGGGGCCTACGAGCAGTACTTC

j_gene: TRBJ1-6
v_gene: TRBV30
abundance: NA
d_gene: TRBD1
CDR3aa: CAWSVRGPNNSPLHF
CDR3nt: TGTGCCTGGAGTGTAAGGGGGCCGAATAATTCACCCCTCCACTTT

j_gene: TRBJ2-1
v_gene: TRBV10-3
abundance: many
d_gene: TRBD2
CDR3aa: CATGEGFHSSATSYNEQFF
CDR3nt: TGTGCCACCGGGGAGGGTTTTCATTCTAGCGCCACCTCCTACAATGAGCAGTTCTTC

j_gene: TRBJ2-3
v_gene: TRBV7-2
abundance: many
d_gene: NA
CDR3aa: CASSFGGAGTQYF
CDR3nt: TGTGCCAGCAGCTTTGGCGGCGCAGGGACGCAGTATTTT

j_gene: TRBJ1-2
v_gene: TRBV5-1
abundance: many
d_gene: NA
CDR3aa: CASSLRGRGDGYTF
CDR3nt: TGCGCCAGCAGCTTGCGGGGGCGCGGCGACGGCTACACCTTC

j_gene: TRBJ2-1
v_gene: TRBV7-2
abundance: many
d_gene: NA
CDR3aa: CASSPRGAGNEQFF
CDR3nt: TGTGCCAGCAGCCCCCGGGGGGCGGGGAATGAGCAGTTCTTC

j_gene: TRBJ2-3
v_gene: TRBV20-1
abundance: many
d_gene: NA
CDR3aa: CSARGGSTDTQYF
CDR3nt: TGCAGTGCTAGGGGCGGGAGCACAGATACGCAGTATTTT

j_gene: TRBJ2-1
v_gene: TRBV12-3/TRBV12-4
abundance: many
d_gene: NA
CDR3aa: CASSSWGLGNEQFF
CDR3nt: TGTGCCAGCAGTTCATGGGGACTGGGCAATGAGCAGTTCTTC